The T cell receptor beta chain described here comes from a study of T cell responses to AZD1222 COVID-19 vaccine. Study-wide findings and caveats: Females made up more of the donors, who were largely white British, and clonal diversity may have come out too low. Spike-wide vaccine-associated CD4 TCRs dominated at 160-218 and 743-854.

Measured with immunoSEQ multiplex PCR; TCRdb has only the in-frame clones, and not every one. The repertoire includes tens of thousands of clones, 83% of them detected once, and approximately 5.9% sits in the top ten. Points on this clone: The target antigen is unknown.

Trimming took off 0 bases at V and 8 bases at J, with 5 bases between the two ends. The CDR3 consists of 12 residues. Germline assignment: CDR1 LNHNV and CDR2 YYDKDF (reference sequence). The material was peripheral blood, obtained 28 days after the second AZD1222 dose. This receptor was obtained from an adult who received the AZD1222 COVID-19 vaccine. The chain carries TRBV15 and TRBJ2-1; D not resolved. Here the CDR3 reads CATSRDRDEQFF. The CDR3 DNA sequence: TGTGCCACCAGCAGAGATCGGGATGAGCAGTTCTTC.